What follows are 29 T cell receptor beta chains derived from one specimen sequenced in a study of T cell responses to AZD1222 COVID-19 vaccine (dated by TCRdb to about 2021). Reading the label with the study, this specimen's time point is: baseline before first vaccination. Library prep was done by the immunoSEQ multiplex PCR assay. The table was pulled from immuneACCESS by TCRdb, which kept in-frame rearrangements only. Such tables lose some clones; where checked, under half of the loss comes from unresolved V genes, and the rest has no known cause. For this sample the table gives about 120,000 clones, of which 70% to 90% were detected only once. Roughly 3.2% of the sample is in the top ten clones. Sequenced here: peripheral blood, sampled on day 0 of AZD1222 vaccination. These receptors all stem from an adult in good health.

The chain combines TRBV9 with TRBJ1-4; no definite D call. Germline V gene sequence: CDR1 SGDLS, CDR2 YYNGEE. The CDR3 loop spans 14 amino acids. The ends were cut back, 2 bases at V and 8 bases at J, with 13 bases in the middle. The CDR3 spells CASSVRVLGEKLFF. The CDR3 DNA reads TGTGCCAGCAGCGTTCGGGTCCTCGGCGAAAAACTGTTTTTT.

This chain links TRBV18 with TRBJ2-5; perhaps TRBD1 as D (6 bases). The germline V and J ends were trimmed by 2 bases and 7 bases, with 14 bases remaining between them. CDR1 is KGHSH and CDR2 is LQKENI in the germline V gene. The CDR3 covers 14 residues. CDR3 DNA: TGTGCCAGCTCACCAGGGCCAGGGGCTATGACCCAGTACTTC. This codes for CASSPGPGAMTQYF.

The J gene is TRBJ1-2, the V gene TRBV21-1; TRBD1, the table's D call, lacks a check against the DNA. TRBV21-1 is a listed pseudogene. This CDR3 region has 15 residues. The CDR3 loop is CASSKVSASVYGYTF. The CDR3 region has the DNA TGTGCCAGCAGCAAAGTCTCCGCCAGTGTCTATGGCTACACCTTC.

The gene calls are TRBV9 and TRBJ2-1; TRBD2 matches 12 bases. Trimming at V came to 4 bases and at J to 7 bases, leaving 9 bases not matched to a gene. The CDR3 extends over 16 amino acids. Germline CDR1 reads SGDLS; CDR2 reads YYNGEE. CDR3: CASSPTTSGRTNEQFF. As DNA, the CDR3 is TGTGCCAGCAGCCCAACAACTAGCGGGAGGACAAATGAGCAGTTCTTC.

This chain uses TRBV15 with TRBJ1-3, with no clear D. The CDR3 is made up of 15 amino acids. V lost 1 base to trimming and J lost 2 bases, with 9 bases between them. Germline V gene data show CDR1 as LNHNV and CDR2 as YYDKDF (reference sequence). CDR3 bases: TGTGCCACCAGCAGAGTAGGGCCGGCTGGAAACACCATATATTTT. Protein sequence: CATSRVGPAGNTIYF.

The chain couples TRBV28 to TRBJ1-5; weak D call: TRBD1 (6 bases). The CDR3 is 13 amino acids. Germline CDR1 and CDR2: MDHEN and SYDVKM. Trimming stripped 7 bases from V and 2 bases from J, with 9 bases between. The CDR3 nucleotides are TGTGCCAGCACCGACAGGCGCAATCAGCCCCAGCATTTT. Translated, it gives CASTDRRNQPQHF.

This chain connects TRBV28 to TRBJ1-4; 7 bases match TRBD1. V shed 4 bases, J shed 3 bases, and the junction held 8 bases outside the gene matches. From germline, CDR1 is MDHEN and CDR2 SYDVKM. CDR3 size: 16 residues. CDR3: CASSSSPGQPNEKLFF. The CDR3 region has the DNA TGTGCCAGCAGTTCCTCTCCGGGACAGCCTAATGAAAAACTGTTTTTT.

This chain uses TRBV6-1 with TRBJ1-5; the D gene is possibly TRBD1 (5 bases). Germline V gene lookup returns CDR1 MNHNS and CDR2 SASEGT. This CDR3 is built from 15 residues. Trimming took 1 base from V and 3 from J, leaving 10 bases between them. This CDR3 is CASSEGGALNQPQHF. The CDR3 region has the DNA TGTGCCAGCAGTGAAGGAGGGGCCCTCAATCAGCCCCAGCATTTT.

The chain links TRBV6-2 or TRBV6-3 to TRBJ1-1, with a possible D match to TRBD1 (5 bases). This CDR3 is built from 15 residues. Trimming left V 6 bases short and J 5 bases short, with 19 bases between. Per the germline V gene, CDR1 is MNHEY and CDR2 is SVGEGT. The CDR3 DNA follows: TGTGCCAGCAGCCGTACCTTGGGGGGTGGAACTGAAGCTTTCTTT. This sequence encodes CASSRTLGGGTEAFF.

CDR3 region: CASRADRASYNEQFF. In nucleotides, the CDR3 is TGTGCCAGCAGAGCAGACAGGGCCTCCTACAATGAGCAGTTCTTC. The J gene is TRBJ2-1, the V gene TRBV2, with 7 nucleotides matching TRBD1. The trim removed 6 bases at V and 0 bases at J, leaving 5 bases unmatched. Germline loops: CDR1 SNHLY, CDR2 FYNNEI. The CDR3 is 15 residues long. Using reference TRBV2 and TRBJ2-1 for the parts outside the CDR3, the full variable domain is EPEVTQTPSHQVTQMGQEVILRCVPISNHLYFYWYRQILGQKVEFLVSFYNNEISEKSEIFDDQFSVERPDGSNFTLKIRSTKLEDSAMYFCASRADRASYNEQFFGPGTRLTVL.

V is TRBV7-8 and J is TRBJ1-5; TRBD1 aligns across 8 bases. V lost 2 bases to trimming and J lost 2 bases; unmatched junction nucleotides: 5. This CDR3 is 16 amino acids long. Germline V CDR1 and CDR2: SGHVS, FQNEAQ. The CDR3 spells CASSLLGQGGNQPQHF. CDR3 coding DNA: TGTGCCAGCAGCTTACTCGGACAGGGTGGCAATCAGCCCCAGCATTTT.

The chain links TRBV24-1 to TRBJ2-1; D remains ambiguous. V was trimmed by 5 bases and J by 6 bases, leaving 13 bases between them. The CDR3 is made up of 14 amino acids. Germline V CDR1 and CDR2: KGHDR, SFDVKD. The DNA of the CDR3 is TGTGCCACCAGTGCGTCTAGGAGAGGCAATGAGCAGTTCTTC. It codes for CATSASRRGNEQFF.

The genes are TRBV6-5 and TRBJ2-1; no firm D call. From germline, CDR1 is MNHEY and CDR2 SVGAGI. Trimming pared 6 bases from V and 7 bases from J, leaving 10 bases between. The CDR3 totals 12 residues. The CDR3 bases are TGTGCCAGCAGGCCGGACGGGAATGAGCAGTTCTTC. As protein: CASRPDGNEQFF.

The gene calls are TRBV7-3 and TRBJ2-5; no clear D gene. Germline CDR1 and CDR2: SGHTA and FQGTGA. V was shortened by 2 bases and J by 1 base, with 5 bases between the two germline ends. The CDR3 sequence is 13 residues long. The chain's CDR3 is CASSLRVQETQYF. CDR3 sequence (DNA): TGTGCCAGCAGCTTACGGGTCCAAGAGACCCAGTACTTC.

The chain is built from TRBV28 and TRBJ1-3; D uncertain. The CDR3 length is 16 residues. Germline CDR1 MDHEN, CDR2 SYDVKM. Trimming pared 6 bases from V and 0 bases from J, leaving 15 bases between. DNA of the CDR3: TGTGCCAGCAGGATATCTGGGTCCGTCTCTGGAAACACCATATATTTT. This encodes CASRISGSVSGNTIYF.

CDR3: CASSRDNSGANVLTF. CDR3 bases: TGTGCCAGCAGCCGGGACAACTCTGGGGCCAACGTCCTGACTTTC. This rearrangement joins TRBV7-2 to TRBJ2-6; possible D gene TRBD1, 6 bases. The CDR3 has 15 amino acids. V was shortened by 5 bases and J by 0 bases, with 8 bases between the two germline ends. Germline CDR1 is SGHTA and CDR2 is FQGNSA.

V is TRBV3-1 (or the pseudogene TRBV3-2) and J is TRBJ1-1; the D gene is possibly TRBD1 (6 bases). The CDR3 is 13 residues long. The germline V gene encodes CDR1 LGHDT and CDR2 YNNKEL (reference sequence). Trimming removed 7 bases at V and 10 bases at J, with 19 bases between. The CDR3 nucleotides are TGTGCCAGCACCCCAGGGGATATCCAGGCAGCTTTCTTT. This translates into CASTPGDIQAAFF.

The CDR3 region is CATSVRGLSSYNEQFF. DNA of the CDR3: TGTGCCACCAGTGTTCGCGGACTAAGCTCCTACAATGAGCAGTTCTTC. The V call is TRBV24-1, the J call TRBJ2-1; TRBD2 might be the D (6 bases). Germline V gives CDR1 KGHDR, CDR2 SFDVKD. V was cut by 5 bases and J by 0 bases, with 13 bases left in between. The CDR3 has 16 residues.

The V call is TRBV7-2, the J call TRBJ2-1; D not certain. With 2 bases removed from V and 8 bases from J, the gap between germline ends came to 13 bases. Germline CDR1 reads SGHTA; CDR2 reads FQGNSA. The CDR3 is 14 amino acids. CDR3 in amino acids: CASSLIGRWDEQFF. CDR3 coding DNA: TGTGCCAGCAGCTTAATAGGGCGTTGGGATGAGCAGTTCTTC.

This chain joins TRBV18 and TRBJ1-2, with D hard to call. Per the germline V gene, CDR1 is KGHSH and CDR2 is LQKENI. Trimming removed 6 bases at V and 2 bases at J, with 13 bases between. The CDR3 spans 14 residues. DNA for the CDR3: TGTGCCAGCTCCCTTGACCCCCGGAACTATGGCTACACCTTC. Its translation is CASSLDPRNYGYTF. The variable domain in full, completed from reference TRBV18 and TRBJ1-2, reads NAGVMQNPRHLVRRRGQEARLRCSPMKGHSHVYWYRQLPEEGLKFMVYLQKENIIDESGMPKERFSAEFPKEGPSILRIQQVVRGDSAAYFCASSLDPRNYGYTFGSGTRLTVV.

The chain joins TRBV19 to TRBJ1-6, with D maybe TRBD1 (5 bases). Germline V gene sequence: CDR1 LNHDA, CDR2 SQIVND (reference sequence). The CDR3 spans 15 residues. V dropped 9 bases and J dropped 4 bases, with 16 bases sitting between them. The CDR3 loop is CASRMVGGYNSPLHF. For the CDR3, the DNA is TGTGCCAGCCGAATGGTGGGGGGGTATAATTCACCCCTCCACTTT.

This chain joins TRBV24-1 and TRBJ2-7; 10 bases map to TRBD1. The CDR3 contains 15 residues. CDR1 is KGHDR and CDR2 is SFDVKD in the germline V gene. J lost 2 bases, V lost 4 bases, and 4 bases had no gene match. Here the CDR3 reads CATSDRTGGTYEQYF. CDR3 nucleotide sequence: TGTGCCACCAGTGACCGGACAGGGGGAACCTACGAGCAGTACTTC.

J is TRBJ2-2 and V is TRBV5-1; D not resolved. V shed 3 bases and J shed 1 base, with 10 bases lying between them. The CDR3 runs to 15 residues. Germline assignment: CDR1 SGHRS and CDR2 YFSETQ. Here the CDR3 DNA reads TGCGCCAGCAGCTGGAAAGACAAGAACACCGGGGAGCTGTTTTTT. Its translation: CASSWKDKNTGELFF.

This chain links TRBV19 with TRBJ2-3; D is possibly TRBD1 or TRBD2 (5 bases each). The CDR3 spans 14 residues. From germline, CDR1 is LNHDA and CDR2 SQIVND (reference sequence). V was clipped by 8 bases and J by 3 bases, with 15 bases between them. CDR3 loop: CASGEGLRTDTQYF. The CDR3 nucleotides are TGTGCCAGTGGTGAGGGGCTGCGGACAGATACGCAGTATTTT. The full variable domain, with the rest looked up from reference TRBV19 and TRBJ2-3, is DGGITQSPKYLFRKEGQNVTLSCEQNLNHDAMYWYRQDPGQGLRLIYYSQIVNDFQKGDIAEGYSVSREKKESFPLTVTSAQKNPTAFYLCASGEGLRTDTQYFGPGTRLTVL.

The V gene is TRBV27, the J gene TRBJ2-4; 7 bases are shared with TRBD1. Per the germline V gene, CDR1 is MNHEY and CDR2 is SMNVEV (reference sequence). Losses at the gene ends were 2 bases for V and 7 bases for J; bases not matched to a gene: 5. This CDR3 contains 14 residues. The CDR3 bases are TGTGCCAGCAGTTTAAGACAGGGAGACAACATTCAGTACTTC. This encodes CASSLRQGDNIQYF.

The chain uses TRBV5-4 and TRBJ2-5; TRBD1 matches at 7 bases. CDR3 length equals 16 residues. Per germline, CDR1 SGHNT and CDR2 YYREEE (reference sequence). Germline trimming cut 3 bases from V and 9 bases from J; bases unmatched to any gene: 17. The CDR3, as DNA: TGTGCCAGCAGCTCTGGGAACACAGGGGCGAAGGGGGCCCAGTACTTC. Translating it yields CASSSGNTGAKGAQYF.

The chain couples TRBV29-1 to TRBJ1-2, with 7 bases lining up with TRBD1. The CDR3 contains 13 residues. V dropped 3 bases and J dropped 4; count of bases not matched to a gene: 5. The germline V gene has CDR1 SQVTM and CDR2 ANQGSEA. CDR3 residues: CSVEAGGGYGYTF. The CDR3 coding sequence is TGCAGCGTTGAGGCAGGGGGAGGCTATGGCTACACCTTC.

The V gene is TRBV29-1, the J gene TRBJ1-2, with 7 bases matching TRBD1. V lost 0 bases, J lost 7 bases, and 5 bases stayed unmatched. The germline gives CDR1 SQVTM, CDR2 ANQGSEA. The CDR3 totals 13 residues. In nucleotides, the CDR3 is TGCAGCGTTGAAGATCTACAGGGGTCTGGCTACACCTTC. It is translated as CSVEDLQGSGYTF.

Only a few counts were recorded for this clone. The J gene is TRBJ1-1, the V gene TRBV27; TRBD1 might be the D (5 bases). Trimming took 0 bases from V and 6 from J, leaving 17 bases between them. The CDR3 length is 16 residues. Looked up from germline, CDR1 is MNHEY and CDR2 is SMNVEV (reference sequence). In DNA form, the CDR3 reads TGTGCCAGCAGTTTATCGAGTCCCAGGGTGACTGCTGAAGCTTTCTTT. Protein product: CASSLSSPRVTAEAFF.